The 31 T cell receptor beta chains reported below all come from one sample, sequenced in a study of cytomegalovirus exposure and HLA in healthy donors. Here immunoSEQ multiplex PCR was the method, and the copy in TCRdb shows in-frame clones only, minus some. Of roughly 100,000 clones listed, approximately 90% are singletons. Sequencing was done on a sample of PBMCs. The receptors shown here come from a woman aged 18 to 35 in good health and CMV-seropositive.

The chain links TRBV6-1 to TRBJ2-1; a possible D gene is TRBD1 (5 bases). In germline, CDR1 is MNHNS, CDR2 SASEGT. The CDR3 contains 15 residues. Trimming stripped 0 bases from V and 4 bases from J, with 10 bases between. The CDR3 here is CASSEADILYNEQFF. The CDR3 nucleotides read TGTGCCAGCAGTGAAGCGGACATCTTGTACAATGAGCAGTTCTTC.

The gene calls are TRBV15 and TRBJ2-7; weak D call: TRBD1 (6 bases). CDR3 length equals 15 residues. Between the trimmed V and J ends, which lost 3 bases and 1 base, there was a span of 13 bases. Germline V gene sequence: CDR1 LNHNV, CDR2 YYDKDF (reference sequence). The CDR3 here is CATSRSADSSYEQYF. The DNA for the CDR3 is TGTGCCACCAGCAGGTCAGCGGACAGTTCCTACGAGCAGTACTTC. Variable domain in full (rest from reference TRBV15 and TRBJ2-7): DAMVIQNPRYQVTQFGKPVTLSCSQTLNHNVMYWYQQKSSQAPKLLFHYYDKDFNNEADTPDNFQSRRPNTSFCFLDIRSPGLGDTAMYLCATSRSADSSYEQYFGPGTRLTVT.

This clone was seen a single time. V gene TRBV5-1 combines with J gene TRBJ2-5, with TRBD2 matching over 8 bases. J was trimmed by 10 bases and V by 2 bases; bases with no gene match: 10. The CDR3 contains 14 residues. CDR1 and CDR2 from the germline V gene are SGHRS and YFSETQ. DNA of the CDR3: TGCGCCAGCAGCTTTTTTTCCGGGGGGGCCAGCCAGTACTTC. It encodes CASSFFSGGASQYF.

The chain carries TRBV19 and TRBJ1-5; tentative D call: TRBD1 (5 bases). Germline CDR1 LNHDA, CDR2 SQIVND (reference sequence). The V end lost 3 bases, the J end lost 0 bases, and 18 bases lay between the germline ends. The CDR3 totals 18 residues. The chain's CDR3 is CASSIRGGRPYSNQPQHF. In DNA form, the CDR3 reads TGTGCCAGTAGTATCCGGGGGGGGAGGCCTTATAGCAATCAGCCCCAGCATTTT.

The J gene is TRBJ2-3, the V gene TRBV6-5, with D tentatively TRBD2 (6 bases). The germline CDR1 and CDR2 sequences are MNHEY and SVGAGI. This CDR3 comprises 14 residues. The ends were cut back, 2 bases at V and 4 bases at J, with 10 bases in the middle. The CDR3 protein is CASSYRRGPDTQYF. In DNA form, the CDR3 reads TGTGCCAGCAGTTACAGGAGGGGCCCAGATACGCAGTATTTT.

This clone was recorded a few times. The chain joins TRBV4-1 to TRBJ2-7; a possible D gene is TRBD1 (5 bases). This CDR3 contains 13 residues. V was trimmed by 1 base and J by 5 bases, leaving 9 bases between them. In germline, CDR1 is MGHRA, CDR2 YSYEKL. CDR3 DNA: TGCGCCAGCAGCCAAGCAGGGCAACACGAGCAGTACTTC. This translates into CASSQAGQHEQYF.

The CDR3 sequence: CASSQDRVGEQYF. The CDR3 coding sequence is TGTGCCAGCAGCCAGGACAGGGTGGGCGAGCAGTACTTC. The chain combines TRBV14 with TRBJ2-7; TRBD1 matches 8 bases. Trimming removed 3 bases from V and 6 bases from J; junction bases left unmatched: 4. Germline CDR1 is SGHDN and CDR2 is FVKESK. The CDR3 sequence is 13 residues long.

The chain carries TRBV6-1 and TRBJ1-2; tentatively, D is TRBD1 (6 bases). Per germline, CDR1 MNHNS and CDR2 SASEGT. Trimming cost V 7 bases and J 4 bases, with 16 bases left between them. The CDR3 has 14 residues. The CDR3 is CASIPGGGSYGYTF. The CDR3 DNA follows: TGTGCCAGCATCCCGGGAGGGGGAAGCTATGGCTACACCTTC.

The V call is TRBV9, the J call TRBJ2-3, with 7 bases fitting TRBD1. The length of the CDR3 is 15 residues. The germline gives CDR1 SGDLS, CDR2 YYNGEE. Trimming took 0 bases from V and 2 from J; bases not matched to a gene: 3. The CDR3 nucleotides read TGTGCCAGCAGCGTAGGGACAGGAAACACAGATACGCAGTATTTT. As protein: CASSVGTGNTDTQYF.

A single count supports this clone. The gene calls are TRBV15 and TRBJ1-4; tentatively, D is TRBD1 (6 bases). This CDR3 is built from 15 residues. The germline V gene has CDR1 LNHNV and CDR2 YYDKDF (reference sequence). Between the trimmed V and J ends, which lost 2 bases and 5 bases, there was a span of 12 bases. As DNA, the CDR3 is TGTGCCACCAGCAGATTTCGGACAGCAAATGAAAAACTGTTTTTT. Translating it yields CATSRFRTANEKLFF.

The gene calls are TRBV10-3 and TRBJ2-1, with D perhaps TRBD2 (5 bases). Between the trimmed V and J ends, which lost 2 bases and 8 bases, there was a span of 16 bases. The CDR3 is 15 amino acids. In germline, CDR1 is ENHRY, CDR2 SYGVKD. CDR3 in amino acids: CAISEGRGESDEQFF. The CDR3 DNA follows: TGTGCCATCAGTGAGGGACGTGGGGAGAGCGATGAGCAGTTCTTC.

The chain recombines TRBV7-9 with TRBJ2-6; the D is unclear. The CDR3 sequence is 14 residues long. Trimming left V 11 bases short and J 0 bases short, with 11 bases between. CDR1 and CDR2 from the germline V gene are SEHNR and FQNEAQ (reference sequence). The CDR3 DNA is TGTGCCGGGTATCGAGGCTCTGGGGCCAACGTCCTGACTTTC. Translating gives CAGYRGSGANVLTF.

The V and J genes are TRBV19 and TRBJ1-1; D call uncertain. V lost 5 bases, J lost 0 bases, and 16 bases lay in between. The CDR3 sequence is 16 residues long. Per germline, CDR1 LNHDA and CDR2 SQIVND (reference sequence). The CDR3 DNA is TGTGCCAGTAGTGTTCAGGTGTCCGCTATGAACACTGAAGCTTTCTTT. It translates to CASSVQVSAMNTEAFF. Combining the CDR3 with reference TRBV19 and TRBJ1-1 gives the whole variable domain DGGITQSPKYLFRKEGQNVTLSCEQNLNHDAMYWYRQDPGQGLRLIYYSQIVNDFQKGDIAEGYSVSREKKESFPLTVTSAQKNPTAFYLCASSVQVSAMNTEAFFGQGTRLTVV.

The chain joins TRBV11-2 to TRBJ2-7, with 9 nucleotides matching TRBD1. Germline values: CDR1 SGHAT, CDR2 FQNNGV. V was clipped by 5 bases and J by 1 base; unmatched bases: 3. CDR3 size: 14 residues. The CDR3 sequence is CASSTGTGSYEQYV. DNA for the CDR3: TGTGCCAGCAGCACAGGGACAGGGTCCTACGAGCAGTACGTC.

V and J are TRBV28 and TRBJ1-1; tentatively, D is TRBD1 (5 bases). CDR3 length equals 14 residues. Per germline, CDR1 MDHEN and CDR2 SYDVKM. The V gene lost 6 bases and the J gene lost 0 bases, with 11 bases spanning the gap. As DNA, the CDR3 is TGTGCCAGCAGCCAACGGGGGGTGAACACTGAAGCTTTCTTT. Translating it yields CASSQRGVNTEAFF.

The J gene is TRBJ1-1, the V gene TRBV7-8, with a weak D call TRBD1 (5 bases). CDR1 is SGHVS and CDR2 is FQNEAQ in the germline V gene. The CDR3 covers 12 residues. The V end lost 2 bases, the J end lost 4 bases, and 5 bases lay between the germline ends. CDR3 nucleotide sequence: TGTGCCAGCAGCTTAAGGGGCACTGAAGCTTTCTTT. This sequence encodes CASSLRGTEAFF.

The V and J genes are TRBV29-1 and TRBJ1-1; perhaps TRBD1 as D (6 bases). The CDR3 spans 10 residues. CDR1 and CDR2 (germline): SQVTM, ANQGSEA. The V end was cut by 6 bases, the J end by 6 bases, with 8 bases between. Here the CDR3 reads CSVSGAEAFF. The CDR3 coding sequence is TGCAGCGTGTCAGGGGCTGAAGCTTTCTTT.

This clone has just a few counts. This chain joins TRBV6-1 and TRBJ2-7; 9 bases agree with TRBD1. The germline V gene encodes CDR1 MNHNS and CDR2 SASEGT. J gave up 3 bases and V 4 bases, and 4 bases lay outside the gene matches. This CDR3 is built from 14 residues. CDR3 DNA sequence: TGTGCCAGCAGTGGGGACAGGGAATACTACGAGCAGTACTTC. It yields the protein CASSGDREYYEQYF.

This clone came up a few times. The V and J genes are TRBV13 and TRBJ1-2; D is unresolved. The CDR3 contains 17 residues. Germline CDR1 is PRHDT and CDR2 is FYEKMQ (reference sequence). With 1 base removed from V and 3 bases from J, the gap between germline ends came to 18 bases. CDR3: CASSLARSNSPHYGYTF. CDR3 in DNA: TGTGCCAGCAGCTTAGCCAGGTCCAACTCCCCTCACTATGGCTACACCTTC.

Here the CDR3 reads CSVKRGPGELFF. Here the CDR3 DNA reads TGCAGCGTTAAAAGGGGGCCCGGGGAGCTGTTTTTT. This chain links TRBV29-1 with TRBJ2-2; 7 positions match TRBD1. This CDR3 has 12 amino acids. Germline V gene data show CDR1 as SQVTM and CDR2 as ANQGSEA. Trimming cost V 5 bases and J 6 bases; bases outside gene matches: 3.

The CDR3 coding sequence is TGTGCCAGTAGTATAGGGGGGAGGGGAAGAGGCGAGCAGTACTTC. Translating it yields CASSIGGRGRGEQYF. V usage is TRBV19 and J usage is TRBJ2-7, with 7 bases lining up with TRBD2. CDR3 size: 15 residues. Germline CDR1 reads LNHDA; CDR2 reads SQIVND (reference sequence). V lost 1 base and J lost 6; bases outside the gene matches: 9.

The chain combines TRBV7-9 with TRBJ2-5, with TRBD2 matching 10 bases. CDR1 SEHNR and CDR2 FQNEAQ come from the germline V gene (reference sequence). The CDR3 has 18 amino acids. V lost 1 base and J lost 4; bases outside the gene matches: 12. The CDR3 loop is CASSLGRVAGGRGETQYF. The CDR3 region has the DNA TGTGCCAGCAGCTTAGGGAGGGTAGCGGGGGGACGAGGAGAGACCCAGTACTTC. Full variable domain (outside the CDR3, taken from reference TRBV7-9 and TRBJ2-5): DTGVSQNPRHKITKRGQNVTFRCDPISEHNRLYWYRQTLGQGPEFLTYFQNEAQLEKSRLLSDRFSAERPKGSFSTLEIQRTEQGDSAMYLCASSLGRVAGGRGETQYFGPGTRLLVL.

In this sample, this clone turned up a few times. CDR3 DNA sequence: TGTGCCAGTAGTAGCGGGACAGTTGGAAACATTCAGTACTTC. This codes for CASSSGTVGNIQYF. The V and J genes are TRBV19 and TRBJ2-4; weak D call: TRBD1 (7 bases). This CDR3 has 14 amino acids. Per germline, CDR1 LNHDA and CDR2 SQIVND (reference sequence). V lost 4 bases and J lost 6, with 13 bases in between.

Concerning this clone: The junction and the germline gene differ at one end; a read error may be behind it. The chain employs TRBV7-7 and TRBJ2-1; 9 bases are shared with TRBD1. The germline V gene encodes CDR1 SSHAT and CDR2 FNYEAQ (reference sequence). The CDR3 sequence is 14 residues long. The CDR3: CASSLAGTGNEQFF. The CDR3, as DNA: TGTGCTAGCAGCTTAGCAGGGACAGGGAATGAGCAGTTCTTC.

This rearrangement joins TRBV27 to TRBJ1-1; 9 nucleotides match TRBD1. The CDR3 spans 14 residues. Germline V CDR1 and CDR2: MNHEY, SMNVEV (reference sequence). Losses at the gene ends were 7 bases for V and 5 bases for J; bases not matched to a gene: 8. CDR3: CASNSQGAMTEAFF. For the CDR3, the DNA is TGTGCCAGCAACTCACAGGGGGCGATGACTGAAGCTTTCTTT.

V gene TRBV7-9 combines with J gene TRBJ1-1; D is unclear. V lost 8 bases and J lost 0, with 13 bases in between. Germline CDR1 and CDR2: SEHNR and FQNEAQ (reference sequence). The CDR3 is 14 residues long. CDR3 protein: CASPRWRVNTEAFF. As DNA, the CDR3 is TGTGCCAGCCCTAGGTGGAGGGTGAACACTGAAGCTTTCTTT.

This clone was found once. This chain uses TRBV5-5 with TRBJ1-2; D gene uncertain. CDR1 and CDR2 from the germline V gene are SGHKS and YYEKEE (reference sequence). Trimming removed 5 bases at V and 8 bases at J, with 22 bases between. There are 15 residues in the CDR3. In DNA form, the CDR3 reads TGTGCCAGCAGTCCCTCCCCCGGGGTTGGGTTCGGCTACACCTTC. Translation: CASSPSPGVGFGYTF.

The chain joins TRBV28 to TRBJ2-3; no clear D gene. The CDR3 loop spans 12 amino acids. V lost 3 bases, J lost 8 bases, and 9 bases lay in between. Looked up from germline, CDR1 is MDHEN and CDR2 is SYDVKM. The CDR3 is CASSFLSGTQYF. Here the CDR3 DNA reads TGTGCCAGCAGTTTCTTGAGTGGTACGCAGTATTTT. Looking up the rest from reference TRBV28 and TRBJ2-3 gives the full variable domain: DVKVTQSSRYLVKRTGEKVFLECVQDMDHENMFWYRQDPGLGLRLIYFSYDVKMKEKGDIPEGYSVSREKKERFSLILESASTNQTSMYLCASSFLSGTQYFGPGTRLTVL.

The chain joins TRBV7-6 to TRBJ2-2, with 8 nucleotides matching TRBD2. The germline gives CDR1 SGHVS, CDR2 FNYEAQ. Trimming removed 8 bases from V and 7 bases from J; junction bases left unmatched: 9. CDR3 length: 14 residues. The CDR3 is CASLRGGHGGELFF. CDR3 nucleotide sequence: TGTGCCAGCCTCCGGGGGGGCCACGGCGGGGAGCTGTTTTTT. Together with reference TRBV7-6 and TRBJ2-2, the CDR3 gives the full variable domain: GAGVSQSPRYKVTKRGQDVALRCDPISGHVSLYWYRQALGQGPEFLTYFNYEAQQDKSGLPNDRFSAERPEGSISTLTIQRTEQRDSAMYRCASLRGGHGGELFFGEGSRLTVL.

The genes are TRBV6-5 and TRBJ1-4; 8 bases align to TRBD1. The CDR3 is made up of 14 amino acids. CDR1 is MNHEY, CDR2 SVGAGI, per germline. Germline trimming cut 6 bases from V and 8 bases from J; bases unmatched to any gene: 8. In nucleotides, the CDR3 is TGTGCCAGCAGCCTCGGACAGGGAAGGGAAAAACTGTTTTTT. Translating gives CASSLGQGREKLFF.

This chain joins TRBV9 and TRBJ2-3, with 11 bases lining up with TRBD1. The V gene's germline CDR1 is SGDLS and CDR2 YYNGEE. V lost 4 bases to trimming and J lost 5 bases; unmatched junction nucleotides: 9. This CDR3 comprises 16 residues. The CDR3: CASSSQDRGRGDTQYF. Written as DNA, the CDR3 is TGTGCCAGCAGCTCCCAGGACAGGGGGCGAGGAGATACGCAGTATTTT.